This TCR beta chain stems from a study of cytomegalovirus exposure and HLA in healthy donors. Profiled with immunoSEQ multiplex PCR; TCRdb holds only in-frame clones, not every one. In the table there are some 260,000 clones, more than 75% of which are singletons. The CDR3 runs to 14 residues. The trim removed 2 bases at V and 4 bases at J, leaving 5 bases unmatched. Looked up from germline, CDR1 is SGHDN and CDR2 is FVKESK. The sequenced sample was PBMCs. This clonotype originated in a man aged 18-30 years in good health and CMV-seropositive. This chain joins TRBV14 and TRBJ2-7; 7 bases fit TRBD2. The CDR3 protein is CASSQSGNGYEQYF. In DNA form, the CDR3 reads TGTGCCAGCAGCCAAAGCGGGAACGGATACGAGCAGTACTTC. Using reference TRBV14 and TRBJ2-7 for the parts outside the CDR3, the full variable domain is EAGVTQFPSHSVIEKGQTVTLRCDPISGHDNLYWYRRVMGKEIKFLLHFVKESKQDESGMPNNRFLAERTGGTYSTLKVQPAELEDSGVYFCASSQSGNGYEQYFGPGTRLTVT.